This T cell receptor beta chain was obtained from a study of type 1 and type 2 diabetes patients. Whole-study context: Samples came from type 1 diabetic, type 2 diabetic or nondiabetic people, recruited in China.

PCR was run on genomic DNA. The TCR beta CDR3 region was amplified using 30 forward and 13 reverse primers. TCRdb redid the calling of the multiplex PCR reads with MiXCR, one entry per CDR3 protein. This sample yields approximately 260,000 distinct CDR3 sequences, of which around 47% are seen a single time; approximately 13% belongs to the top ten. The germline V gene encodes CDR1 MRHNA and CDR2 SNTAGT. The CDR3 covers 15 residues. V was pared by 3 bases and J by 5 bases, with 4 bases of the junction left unmatched. The TCR comes from a man aged 18 to 35 with type 2 diabetes. The V call is TRBV6-4, the J call TRBJ2-5; 12 nucleotides match TRBD2. The sequenced material came from peripheral blood mononuclear cells (PBMCs). This CDR3 reads CASSERLAGVETQYF. CDR3 coding DNA: TGTGCCAGCAGTGAACGACTAGCGGGAGTTGAGACCCAGTACTTC.